The 12 T cell receptor beta chains reported below all come from one sample, sequenced in a study of blood T cell repertoires in COVID-19. TCRdb's table, derived via immunoSEQ multiplex PCR, lists solely in-frame clones and lacks some. The sample gives 50,000 to 70,000 clones, around 92% of which show up once; 2% to 2.5% is in the top ten. The sample was peripheral blood. Receptors originate from a man aged 55 to 70 with acute or convalescent COVID-19.

The chain links TRBV29-1 to TRBJ2-4; D may be TRBD1 (7 bases). CDR1 is SQVTM, CDR2 ANQGSEA, per germline. This CDR3 region has 11 residues. V dropped 4 bases and J dropped 11 bases, with 12 bases sitting between them. The CDR3 DNA follows: TGCAGCGTTGTCAGGGGGGACGTTCAGTACTTC. This codes for CSVVRGDVQYF.

The rearrangement joins TRBV6-1 to TRBJ1-5, with D perhaps TRBD1 (6 bases). This CDR3 contains 14 residues. V gave up 3 bases and J gave up 0 bases, with 6 bases separating them. Germline CDR1 MNHNS, CDR2 SASEGT. The CDR3 DNA reads TGTGCCAGCAGTGACAGGGGTAGCAATCAGCCCCAGCATTTT. It codes for CASSDRGSNQPQHF.

The sample holds a few counts of this clone. The chain has TRBV6-6 and TRBJ1-6; D gene unclear. The CDR3 runs to 20 residues. V was trimmed by 6 bases and J by 0 bases, leaving 24 bases between them. Germline CDR1 MNHNY, CDR2 SVGAGI (reference sequence). The DNA for the CDR3 is TGTGCCAGCAGCCTCACTAGGGTCCACCAGCGAAGCTCCTATAATTCACCCCTCCACTTT. Translation gives CASSLTRVHQRSSYNSPLHF.

The chain couples TRBV7-8 to TRBJ2-1; D not resolved. The length of the CDR3 is 12 residues. V was trimmed by 0 bases and J by 6 bases, leaving 3 bases between them. CDR1 is SGHVS, CDR2 FQNEAQ, per germline. The CDR3 protein is CASSLARNEQFF. In nucleotides, the CDR3 is TGTGCCAGCAGCTTAGCGCGCAATGAGCAGTTCTTC.

This chain uses TRBV24-1 with TRBJ2-2; 15 bases fit TRBD2. The junction had 14 bases not matched to a gene; V was cut back by 3 bases and J by 4 bases. CDR3 length: 21 residues. Germline CDR1 and CDR2: KGHDR and SFDVKD. This CDR3 reads CATSDAHLSGTSGRRTGELFF. The CDR3 region has the DNA TGTGCCACCAGTGATGCCCACCTCTCCGGGACTAGCGGGAGGCGCACCGGGGAGCTGTTTTTT.

V and J are TRBV5-1 and TRBJ1-1; D is perhaps TRBD1 (5 bases). This CDR3 contains 13 residues. Trimming removed 2 bases at V and 4 bases at J, with 9 bases between. Per germline, CDR1 SGHRS and CDR2 YFSETQ. The CDR3: CASSFRELTEAFF. The CDR3 DNA follows: TGCGCCAGCAGCTTCAGGGAACTCACTGAAGCTTTCTTT.

The V and J genes are TRBV6-1 and TRBJ1-2; 8 bases agree with TRBD1. The V and J ends lost 3 bases and 4 bases, in that order; junction bases with no gene match: 4. The CDR3 has 14 residues. The germline V gene has CDR1 MNHNS and CDR2 SASEGT. CDR3 sequence: CASSEDRVGYGYTF. The DNA for the CDR3 is TGTGCCAGCAGTGAGGACAGGGTGGGCTATGGCTACACCTTC.

The chain combines TRBV28 with TRBJ1-5; the match to TRBD1 covers 8 bases. This CDR3 spans 15 amino acids. V lost 8 bases, J lost 5 bases, and 11 bases stayed unmatched. CDR1 MDHEN and CDR2 SYDVKM come from the germline V gene. The CDR3 region is CASQKWQGAHQPQHF. The CDR3 region has the DNA TGTGCCAGCCAGAAGTGGCAGGGGGCCCATCAGCCCCAGCATTTT.

The chain recombines TRBV28 with TRBJ1-1; D not resolved. The CDR3 is made up of 13 amino acids. V was shortened by 2 bases and J by 6 bases, with 10 bases between the two germline ends. CDR1 is MDHEN, CDR2 SYDVKM, per germline. DNA for the CDR3: TGTGCCAGCAGTTTAAAGCCCAGCGCTGAAGCTTTCTTT. Translated, it gives CASSLKPSAEAFF.

The chain joins TRBV5-8 to TRBJ2-2; 7 bases match TRBD1. Per the germline V gene, CDR1 is SGHTS and CDR2 is YDEGEE. There are 15 residues in the CDR3. Trimming at V came to 2 bases and at J to 1 base, leaving 2 bases not matched to a gene. The CDR3 DNA follows: TGTGCCAGCAGCTTAAGGGGGCGGAACACCGGGGAGCTGTTTTTT. The encoded protein is CASSLRGRNTGELFF.

This clone was picked up one time. The genes are TRBV7-3 and TRBJ2-1; 9 nucleotides agree with TRBD1. This CDR3 is built from 15 residues. With 5 bases clipped from V and 5 bases from J, the junction kept 7 bases outside the gene matches. Germline assignment: CDR1 SGHTA and CDR2 FQGTGA. The CDR3 sequence: CASSPRDRVDNEQFF. Here the CDR3 DNA reads TGTGCCAGCAGCCCCCGGGACAGGGTGGACAATGAGCAGTTCTTC.

This chain links TRBV6-1 with TRBJ2-3, with 7 bases aligning to TRBD1. Germline trimming cut 2 bases from V and 1 base from J; bases unmatched to any gene: 3. Germline values: CDR1 MNHNS, CDR2 SASEGT. The CDR3 has 15 amino acids. The CDR3 bases are TGTGCCAGCAGTGAACAACAGGGGCGCACAGATACGCAGTATTTT. As protein: CASSEQQGRTDTQYF.